A single sample is the source of the 10 T cell receptor beta chains below, sequenced in a study of response to subunit inactivated influenza vaccine. TCRdb reprocessed the RT-PCR reads via MiXCR and lists one record per CDR3 protein. The table has about 520,000 distinct CDR3 sequences, about 25% seen once. Sequencing used CD4+ T cells sorted from PBMCs, obtained roughly 5 days after vaccination. These receptors originate from a man in his fifties who received an inactivated influenza vaccine.

This clonotype occurred a few times. The genes are TRBV4-3 and TRBJ2-1; 8 bases map to TRBD2. This CDR3 has 15 amino acids. Per the germline V gene, CDR1 is LGHNA and CDR2 is YSLEER. The ends lost 2 bases at V and 8 bases at J; junction bases unmatched: 8. The CDR3 nucleotides read TGCGCCAGCAGCCAATCTCGGGGGGGCGTATATGAGCAGTTCTTC. It is translated as CASSQSRGGVYEQFF.

The chain uses TRBV29-1 and TRBJ2-1, with TRBD2 matching over 7 bases. Losses at the gene ends were 6 bases for V and 2 bases for J; bases not matched to a gene: 7. The germline gives CDR1 SQVTM, CDR2 ANQGSEA. This CDR3 has 14 residues. In DNA form, the CDR3 reads TGCAGCGTAAGAGCTAGCGGAGCCTACAATGAGCAGTTCTTC. It specifies CSVRASGAYNEQFF.

The V and J genes are TRBV2 and TRBJ2-1; a possible D gene is TRBD2 (7 bases). CDR1 is SNHLY and CDR2 is FYNNEI in the germline V gene. The CDR3 is 14 residues long. V dropped 0 bases and J dropped 10 bases, with 13 bases sitting between them. The DNA of the CDR3 is TGTGCCAGCAGTGAAGCCCCAGGGAGGGGGGAGCAGTTCTTC. Encoded protein: CASSEAPGRGEQFF.

In the case of this clonotype: Mismatch with germline at one junction end may stem from a read error. The CDR3 nucleotides read TGTGGCAGCAGCTTGGACAGTACTACCCCAGAGACCCAGTACTTC. Its protein product is CGSSLDSTTPETQYF. V usage is TRBV5-5 and J usage is TRBJ2-5; D may be TRBD1 (6 bases). CDR3 length equals 15 residues. Germline V gene sequence: CDR1 SGHKS, CDR2 YYEKEE (reference sequence).

The chain employs TRBV11-2 and TRBJ2-4; D unresolved. Germline CDR1 is SGHAT and CDR2 is FQNNGV. With 6 bases removed from V and 1 base from J, the gap between germline ends came to 7 bases. The CDR3 sequence is 13 residues long. The DNA of the CDR3 is TGTGCCAGCAGGTCGCTTGCCAAAAACATTCAGTACTTC. As protein: CASRSLAKNIQYF.

The CDR3 coding sequence is TGCGCCAGCAGCCTAAGACAGGGACAAGAGACCCAGTACTTC. Translating gives CASSLRQGQETQYF. The rearrangement uses TRBV5-1 and TRBJ2-5, with 7 bases matching TRBD1. The CDR3 covers 14 residues. V was pared by 4 bases and J by 2 bases, with 5 bases of the junction left unmatched. CDR1 SGHRS and CDR2 YFSETQ come from the germline V gene.

The gene calls are TRBV7-9 and TRBJ2-3; the match to TRBD2 covers 11 bases. The germline V gene has CDR1 SEHNR and CDR2 FQNEAQ (reference sequence). The CDR3 sequence is 16 residues long. The ends lost 5 bases at V and 3 bases at J; junction bases unmatched: 7. The CDR3 bases are TGTGCCAGCAGCCTCATAGCGGGAGGGCCGACAGATACGCAGTATTTT. It encodes CASSLIAGGPTDTQYF. The full variable domain, its missing parts supplied by reference TRBV7-9 and TRBJ2-3, is DTGVSQNPRHKITKRGQNVTFRCDPISEHNRLYWYRQTLGQGPEFLTYFQNEAQLEKSRLLSDRFSAERPKGSFSTLEIQRTEQGDSAMYLCASSLIAGGPTDTQYFGPGTRLTVL.

This clonotype was detected only a few times. The chain is built from TRBV7-8 and TRBJ2-7; D possibly corresponds to TRBD2 (7 bases). This CDR3 spans 14 amino acids. Per the germline V gene, CDR1 is SGHVS and CDR2 is FQNEAQ. V shed 3 bases and J shed 3 bases, with 12 bases lying between them. As DNA, the CDR3 is TGTGCCAGCAGCTTGGGGAGGGGGTTCTACGAGCAGTACTTC. Protein: CASSLGRGFYEQYF.

The chain carries TRBV28 and TRBJ1-1, with D possibly matching TRBD1 (6 bases). The CDR3 has 13 amino acids. V was clipped by 4 bases and J by 6 bases, with 12 bases between them. Germline loops: CDR1 MDHEN, CDR2 SYDVKM. Here the CDR3 reads CASSWGRRAEAFF. The CDR3, as DNA: TGTGCCAGCAGTTGGGGGCGCAGGGCTGAAGCTTTCTTT.

This chain joins TRBV7-9 and TRBJ1-6; D is unclear. V lost 7 bases and J lost 0, with 13 bases in between. The CDR3 extends over 16 amino acids. In germline, CDR1 is SEHNR, CDR2 FQNEAQ (reference sequence). The CDR3 region has the DNA TGTGCCAGCAACCTGGCGGCGGGCTCCTATAATTCACCCCTCCACTTT. It encodes CASNLAAGSYNSPLHF.